The present T cell receptor (beta chain) was sequenced within a study of molecular identifiers for immune sequencing clone quantification. TCRdb reprocessed the PCR reads with MiXCR, giving one entry per CDR3 protein. The table has about half a million distinct CDR3 sequences, roughly a fifth seen once. Broader study findings: Spike-in Jurkat TCR RNA from a single cell reportedly registered among approximately 900,000 naive cells. Clones of above 20 RNA copies carried over 97% of effector molecules; in naive cells they carried under 1%.

A CD8+CD4-CCR7+CD45RA+ gate was used to sort naive CD8 T cells. Germline V gene lookup returns CDR1 MNHEY and CDR2 SMNVEV (reference sequence). CDR3 size: 22 residues. V was clipped by 4 bases and J by 7 bases; unmatched bases: 30. This clonotype was seen a handful of times. Its antigen remains unidentified. The sequence came from a human donor in good health. Some libraries in this study had Jurkat cell RNA spiked in. The chain links TRBV27 to TRBJ2-1; 8 positions agree with TRBD2. The source material was naive CD8+ T cells from blood, with Jurkat cell RNA spiked in. Subset here: FACS-sorted CD8+CD4-CCR7+CD45RA+ naive T cells. CDR3 sequence (DNA): TGTGCCAGCAGTTCCGGCCCCTTTTTGGAGCGGGGGCGACCCCCCGGGAAAAATGAGCAGTTCTTC. Its protein product is CASSSGPFLERGRPPGKNEQFF.